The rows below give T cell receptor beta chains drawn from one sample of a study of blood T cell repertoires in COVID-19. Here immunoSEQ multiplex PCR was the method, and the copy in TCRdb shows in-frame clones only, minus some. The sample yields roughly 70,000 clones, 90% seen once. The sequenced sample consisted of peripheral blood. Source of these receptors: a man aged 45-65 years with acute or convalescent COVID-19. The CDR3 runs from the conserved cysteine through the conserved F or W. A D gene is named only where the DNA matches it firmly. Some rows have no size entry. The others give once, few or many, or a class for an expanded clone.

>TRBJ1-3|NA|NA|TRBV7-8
CASSLEQAWRGNTIYF
TGTGCCAGCAGCTTAGAACAGGCCTGGAGAGGAAACACCATATATTTT
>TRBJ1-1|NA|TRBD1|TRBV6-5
CASSKTGVMNTEAFF
TGTGCCAGCAGTAAGACAGGGGTTATGAACACTGAAGCTTTCTTT
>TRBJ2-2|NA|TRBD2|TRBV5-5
CASSPTGTGGPGELFF
TGTGCCAGCAGTCCTACCGGGACGGGGGGGCCCGGGGAGCTGTTTTTT
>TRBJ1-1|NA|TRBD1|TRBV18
CASSQTGGTEAFF
TGTGCCAGCTCTCAGACAGGGGGAACTGAAGCTTTCTTT
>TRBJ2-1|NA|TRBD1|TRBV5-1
CASSLGQGVNEQFF
TGCGCCAGCAGCCTGGGACAGGGGGTCAATGAGCAGTTCTTC
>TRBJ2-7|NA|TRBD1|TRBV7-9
CASSGGQGLWYEQYF
TGTGCCAGCAGCGGGGGACAGGGCCTTTGGTACGAGCAGTACTTC
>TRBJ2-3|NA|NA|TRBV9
CASSVEGPPSLTQYF
TGTGCCAGCAGCGTAGAGGGGCCCCCCTCTCTTACGCAGTATTTT
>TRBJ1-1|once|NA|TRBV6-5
CASIKRAKSNTEAFF
TGTGCCAGCATCAAGAGGGCCAAATCGAACACTGAAGCTTTCTTT
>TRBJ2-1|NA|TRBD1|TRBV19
CASSPGRGPSYNEQFF
TGTGCCAGTAGCCCGGGCAGGGGGCCCTCCTACAATGAGCAGTTCTTC
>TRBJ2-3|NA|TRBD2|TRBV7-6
CASSSRTSGRYTDTQYF
TGTGCCAGCAGCTCCCGGACTAGCGGGAGGTACACAGATACGCAGTATTTT
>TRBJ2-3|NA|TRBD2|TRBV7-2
CASSERGGSYTQYF
TGTGCCAGCAGCGAGCGGGGGGGGTCTTATACGCAGTATTTT
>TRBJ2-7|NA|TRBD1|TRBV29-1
CSARQGLSYEQYF
TGCAGCGCTCGACAGGGCCTCTCCTACGAGCAGTACTTC
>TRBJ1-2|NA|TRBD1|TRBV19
CASSMGQGAFGYTF
TGTGCCAGTAGTATGGGACAGGGGGCGTTTGGCTACACCTTC
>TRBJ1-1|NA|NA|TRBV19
CASARGGREAFF
TGTGCCAGTGCAAGGGGCGGCCGTGAAGCTTTCTTT
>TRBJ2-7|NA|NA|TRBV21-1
CASSKRDCNTYEQYF
TGTGCCAGCAGCAAACGGGACTGCAATACCTACGAGCAGTACTTC
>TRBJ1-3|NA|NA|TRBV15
CATSRQATSGNTIYF
TGTGCCACCAGCAGGCAAGCGACCTCTGGAAACACCATATATTTT
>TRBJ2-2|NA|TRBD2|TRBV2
CASSGRLAGADTGELFF
TGTGCCAGCAGTGGACGACTAGCGGGAGCGGACACCGGGGAGCTGTTTTTT
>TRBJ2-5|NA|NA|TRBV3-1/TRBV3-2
CASSHSDSQETQYF
TGTGCCAGCAGCCATTCGGACTCACAAGAGACCCAGTACTTC
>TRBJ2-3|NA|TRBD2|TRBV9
CASSSSGRGTDTQYF
TGTGCCAGCAGCTCCAGCGGGAGGGGCACAGATACGCAGTATTTT
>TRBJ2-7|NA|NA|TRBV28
CASSFPAGPQAEQYF
TGTGCCAGCAGTTTCCCCGCGGGACCACAGGCAGAGCAGTACTTC
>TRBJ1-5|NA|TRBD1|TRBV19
CASSRTGSNQPQHF
TGTGCCAGTAGCCGGACAGGGAGCAATCAGCCCCAGCATTTT
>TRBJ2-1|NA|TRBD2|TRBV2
CASSDTSGSHEQFF
TGTGCCAGCAGTGACACTAGCGGGTCTCATGAGCAGTTCTTC
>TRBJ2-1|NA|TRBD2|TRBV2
CASRPGTSGHNEQFF
TGTGCCAGCAGGCCCGGGACTAGCGGTCACAATGAGCAGTTCTTC
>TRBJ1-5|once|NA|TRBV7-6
CASSAGTGNQPQHF
TGTGCCAGCAGCGCCGGTACAGGGAATCAGCCCCAGCATTTT
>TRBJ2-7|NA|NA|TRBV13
CASSSRDSSYEQYF
TGTGCCAGCAGCTCCCGGGACTCCTCCTACGAGCAGTACTTC
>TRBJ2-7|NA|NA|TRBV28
CASSLSWARPSEQYF
TGTGCCAGCAGTTTAAGTTGGGCCAGGCCGTCCGAGCAGTACTTC
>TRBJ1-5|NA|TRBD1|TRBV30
CAWGRTGPNQPQHF
TGTGCCTGGGGACGGACAGGGCCAAATCAGCCCCAGCATTTT
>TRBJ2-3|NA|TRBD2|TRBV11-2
CASSLGGTSWDQRYF
TGTGCCAGCAGCTTAGGCGGGACTAGTTGGGACCAGCGGTATTTT
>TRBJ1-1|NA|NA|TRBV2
CASSEQGSDTEAFF
TGTGCCAGCAGTGAACAGGGAAGCGACACTGAAGCTTTCTTT
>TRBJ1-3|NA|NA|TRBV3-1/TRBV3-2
CASSQWGDSGNTIYF
TGTGCCAGCAGCCAATGGGGGGACTCTGGAAACACCATATATTTT
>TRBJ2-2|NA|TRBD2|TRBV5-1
CASSLDIPREDTGELFF
TGCGCCAGCAGCTTGGATATTCCGCGGGAGGATACCGGGGAGCTGTTTTTT
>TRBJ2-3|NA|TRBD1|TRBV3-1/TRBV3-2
CASSQPGTGGTDTQYF
TGTGCCAGCAGCCAGCCCGGGACAGGGGGCACAGATACGCAGTATTTT
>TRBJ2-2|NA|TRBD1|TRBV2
CASSDHRGRITGELFF
TGTGCCAGCAGTGACCACAGGGGGAGAATCACCGGGGAGCTGTTTTTT
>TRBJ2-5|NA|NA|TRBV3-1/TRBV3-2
CASSPRVRETQYF
TGTGCCAGCAGCCCCAGGGTGCGGGAGACCCAGTACTTC
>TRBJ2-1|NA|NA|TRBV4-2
CASQWAGEHNEQFF
TGTGCCAGCCAGTGGGCCGGGGAACACAATGAGCAGTTCTTC
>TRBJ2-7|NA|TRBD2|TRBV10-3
CAITPGRADEQYF
TGTGCCATCACCCCCGGGAGGGCCGACGAGCAGTACTTC
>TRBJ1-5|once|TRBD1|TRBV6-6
CASTPGQGYDQPQHF
TGTGCCAGCACCCCGGGACAGGGGTACGATCAGCCCCAGCATTTT
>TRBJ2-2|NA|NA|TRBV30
CAWSVSGPGELFF
TGTGCCTGGAGTGTCTCAGGTCCCGGGGAGCTGTTTTTT
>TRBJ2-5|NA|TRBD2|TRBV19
CASSFRTSTETQYF
TGTGCCAGTAGTTTTCGGACTAGCACGGAGACCCAGTACTTC
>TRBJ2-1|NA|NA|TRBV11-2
CASSSTRIAAEQFF
TGTGCCAGCAGCTCTACCAGAATAGCTGCTGAGCAGTTCTTC
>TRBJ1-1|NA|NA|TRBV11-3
CASSYRREFGQPTEAFF
TGTGCCAGCAGCTACAGACGTGAATTTGGACAGCCCACTGAAGCTTTCTTT